The clone carrying this T cell receptor beta chain was seen ten or more times. Its antigen is unknown. It was template switching that added a universal primer site, and there were unique molecular identifiers on the cDNA. Each CDR3 protein gets one entry after TCRdb re-called the 5' RACE reads with MiXCR. The sample consists of 1.5 million or so distinct CDR3 sequences, under 35% of them appearing once. This sample is drawn from a study of identical twins. Study-level points and caveats: Invariant populations such as MAIT and iNKT cells could partly muddle zero-insertion analyses. For out-of-frame beta sequences, excess twin sharing was weaker.

The CDR3 extends over 10 amino acids. With 7 bases removed from V and 9 bases from J, the gap between germline ends came to 7 bases. The germline CDR1 and CDR2 sequences are SNHLY and FYNNEI. Source material: cord blood. V and J are TRBV2 and TRBJ2-1; possible D gene TRBD2, 6 bases. This sequence originates from a newborn girl in good health. The DNA for the CDR3 is TGTGCCAGCAAGGGAGGTGAGCAGTTCTTC. This encodes CASKGGEQFF. Full variable domain (rest looked up from reference TRBV2 and TRBJ2-1): EPEVTQTPSHQVTQMGQEVILRCVPISNHLYFYWYRQILGQKVEFLVSFYNNEISEKSEIFDDQFSVERPDGSNFTLKIRSTKLEDSAMYFCASKGGEQFFGPGTRLTVL.